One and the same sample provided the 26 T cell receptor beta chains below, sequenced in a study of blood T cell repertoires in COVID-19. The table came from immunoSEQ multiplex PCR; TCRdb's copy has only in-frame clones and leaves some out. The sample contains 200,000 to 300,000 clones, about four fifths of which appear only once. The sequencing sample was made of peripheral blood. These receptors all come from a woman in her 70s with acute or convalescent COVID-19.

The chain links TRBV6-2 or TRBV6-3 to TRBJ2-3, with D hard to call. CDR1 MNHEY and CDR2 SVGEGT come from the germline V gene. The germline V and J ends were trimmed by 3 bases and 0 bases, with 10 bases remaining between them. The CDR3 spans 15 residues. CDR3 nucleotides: TGTGCCAGCAGTTATGTCTCCCTGAGCACAGATACGCAGTATTTT. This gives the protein CASSYVSLSTDTQYF.

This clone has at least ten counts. The CDR3 spells CATSRDADRSPYGYTF. The CDR3 bases are TGTGCCACCAGCAGAGATGCTGACAGGTCGCCCTATGGCTACACCTTC. The chain combines TRBV15 with TRBJ1-2, with D perhaps matching TRBD1 (6 bases). The CDR3 spans 16 residues. The V gene's germline CDR1 is LNHNV and CDR2 YYDKDF (reference sequence). V was pared by 0 bases and J by 4 bases, with 15 bases between.

The CDR3 here is CASSLNPVQEGEKLFF. The CDR3 DNA is TGTGCCAGCAGTTTAAACCCGGTACAGGAGGGGGAAAAACTGTTTTTT. The V call is TRBV28, the J call TRBJ1-4, with a tentative D call TRBD1 (5 bases). This CDR3 region has 16 residues. Looked up from germline, CDR1 is MDHEN and CDR2 is SYDVKM. Trimming removed 2 bases at V and 8 bases at J, with 18 bases between.

DNA for the CDR3: TGTGCCAGCAGTTTGACTAGCGGGGGGGCCCGAACCGGGGAGCTGTTTTTT. Its protein product is CASSLTSGGARTGELFF. The rearrangement uses TRBV7-9 and TRBJ2-2; TRBD2 aligns across 14 bases. Germline CDR1 reads SEHNR; CDR2 reads FQNEAQ (reference sequence). The CDR3 consists of 17 residues. V lost 6 bases, J lost 5 bases, and 8 bases stayed unmatched.

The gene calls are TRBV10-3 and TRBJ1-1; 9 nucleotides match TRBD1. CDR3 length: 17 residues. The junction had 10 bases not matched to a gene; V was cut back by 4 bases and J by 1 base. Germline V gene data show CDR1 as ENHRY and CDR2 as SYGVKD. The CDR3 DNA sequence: TGTGCCATCAGTGGGGGACAGGGTGGGGCCGAGAACACTGAAGCTTTCTTT. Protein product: CAISGGQGGAENTEAFF.

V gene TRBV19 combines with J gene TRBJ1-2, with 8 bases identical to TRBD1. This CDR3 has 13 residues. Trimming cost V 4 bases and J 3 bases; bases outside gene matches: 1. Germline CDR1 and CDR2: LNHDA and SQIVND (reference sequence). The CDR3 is CASSTTGDYGYTF. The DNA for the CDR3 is TGTGCCAGTAGTACGACAGGGGACTATGGCTACACCTTC.

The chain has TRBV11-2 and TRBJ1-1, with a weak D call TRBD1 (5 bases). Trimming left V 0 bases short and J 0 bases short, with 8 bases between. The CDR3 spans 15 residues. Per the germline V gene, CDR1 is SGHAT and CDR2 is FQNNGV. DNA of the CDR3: TGTGCCAGCAGCTTAGATGGGGGGGTGAACACTGAAGCTTTCTTT. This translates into CASSLDGGVNTEAFF.

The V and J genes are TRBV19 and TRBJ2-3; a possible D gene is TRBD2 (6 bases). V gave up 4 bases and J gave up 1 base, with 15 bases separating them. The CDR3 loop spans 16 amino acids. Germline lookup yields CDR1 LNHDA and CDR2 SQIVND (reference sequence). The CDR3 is CASSTRTSSRTDTQYF. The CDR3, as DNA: TGTGCCAGTAGTACACGCACTAGCTCTCGCACAGATACGCAGTATTTT.

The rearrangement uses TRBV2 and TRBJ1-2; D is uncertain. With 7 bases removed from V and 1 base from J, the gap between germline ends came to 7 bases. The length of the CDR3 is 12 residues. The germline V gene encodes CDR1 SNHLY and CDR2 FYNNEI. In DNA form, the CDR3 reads TGTGCCAGCACCGCGGGTAACTATGGCTACACCTTC. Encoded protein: CASTAGNYGYTF.

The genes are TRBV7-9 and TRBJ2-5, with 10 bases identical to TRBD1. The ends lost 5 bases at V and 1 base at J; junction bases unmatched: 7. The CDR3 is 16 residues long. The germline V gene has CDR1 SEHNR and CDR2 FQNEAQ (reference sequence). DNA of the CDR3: TGTGCCAGCAGCCTATACCGGGACAGGGGCCAAGAGACCCAGTACTTC. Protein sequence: CASSLYRDRGQETQYF.

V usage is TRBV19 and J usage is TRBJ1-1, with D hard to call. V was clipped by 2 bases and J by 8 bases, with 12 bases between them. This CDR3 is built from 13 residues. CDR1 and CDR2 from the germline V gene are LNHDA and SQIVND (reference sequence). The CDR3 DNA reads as TGTGCCAGTAGTATATATAGTGGGCGAGAAGCTTTCTTT. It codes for CASSIYSGREAFF.

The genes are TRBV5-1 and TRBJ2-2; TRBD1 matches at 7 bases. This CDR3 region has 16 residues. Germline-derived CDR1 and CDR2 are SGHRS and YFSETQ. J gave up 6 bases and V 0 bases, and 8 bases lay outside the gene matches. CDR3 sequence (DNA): TGCGCCAGCAGCTTGGTGGGAACAGGGGTTGCCGGGGAGCTGTTTTTT. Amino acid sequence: CASSLVGTGVAGELFF.

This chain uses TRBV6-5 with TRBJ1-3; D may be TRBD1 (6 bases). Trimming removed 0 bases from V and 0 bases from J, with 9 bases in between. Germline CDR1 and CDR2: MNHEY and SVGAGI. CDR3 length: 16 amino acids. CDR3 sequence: CASSYSTGLSGNTIYF. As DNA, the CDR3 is TGTGCCAGCAGTTACTCTACAGGGCTCTCTGGAAACACCATATATTTT.

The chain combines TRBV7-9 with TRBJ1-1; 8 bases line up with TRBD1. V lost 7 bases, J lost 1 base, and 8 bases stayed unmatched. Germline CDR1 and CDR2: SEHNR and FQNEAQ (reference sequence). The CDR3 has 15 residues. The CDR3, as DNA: TGTGCCAGCATGAATTACGGGACAGGGAACACTGAAGCTTTCTTT. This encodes CASMNYGTGNTEAFF. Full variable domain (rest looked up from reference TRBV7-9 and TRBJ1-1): DTGVSQNPRHKITKRGQNVTFRCDPISEHNRLYWYRQTLGQGPEFLTYFQNEAQLEKSRLLSDRFSAERPKGSFSTLEIQRTEQGDSAMYLCASMNYGTGNTEAFFGQGTRLTVV.

DNA of the CDR3: TGTGCCACCAGTGATTTAGGAGCCTACACCTTC. Its protein product is CATSDLGAYTF. The chain joins TRBV24-1 to TRBJ1-2; D gene unclear. CDR1 KGHDR and CDR2 SFDVKD come from the germline V gene. Trimming cost V 1 base and J 10 bases, with 6 bases left between them. CDR3 length: 11 amino acids.

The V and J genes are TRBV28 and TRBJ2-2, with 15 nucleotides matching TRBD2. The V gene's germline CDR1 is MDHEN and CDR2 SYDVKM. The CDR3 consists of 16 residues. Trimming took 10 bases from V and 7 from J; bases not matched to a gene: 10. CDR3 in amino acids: CATWTSGGAIHGELFF. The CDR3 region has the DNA TGTGCCACCTGGACTAGCGGGGGGGCCATCCACGGGGAGCTGTTTTTT.

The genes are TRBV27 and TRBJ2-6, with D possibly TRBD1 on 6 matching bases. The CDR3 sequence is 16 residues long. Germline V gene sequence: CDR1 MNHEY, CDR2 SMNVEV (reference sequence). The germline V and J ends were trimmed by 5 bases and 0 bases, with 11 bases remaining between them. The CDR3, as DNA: TGTGCCAGCAGTCGTACAGGGACCTCTGGGGCCAACGTCCTGACTTTC. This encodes CASSRTGTSGANVLTF.

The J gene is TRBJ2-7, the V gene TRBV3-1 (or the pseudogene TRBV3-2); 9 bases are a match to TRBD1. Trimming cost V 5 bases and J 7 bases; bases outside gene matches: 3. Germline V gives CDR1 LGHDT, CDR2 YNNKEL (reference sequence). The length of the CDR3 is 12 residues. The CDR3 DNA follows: TGTGCCAGCAGCTTCGGGACAGGGGAGCAGTACTTC. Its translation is CASSFGTGEQYF.

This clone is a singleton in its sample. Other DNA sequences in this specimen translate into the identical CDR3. CDR3: CASSPTGFDGYTF. CDR3 DNA: TGTGCCAGCAGCCCTACAGGGTTTGATGGCTACACCTTC. The J gene is TRBJ1-2, the V gene TRBV7-9; maybe TRBD1 (6 bases). Germline CDR1 and CDR2: SEHNR and FQNEAQ (reference sequence). The CDR3 has 13 amino acids. The ends were cut back, 5 bases at V and 6 bases at J, with 13 bases in the middle.

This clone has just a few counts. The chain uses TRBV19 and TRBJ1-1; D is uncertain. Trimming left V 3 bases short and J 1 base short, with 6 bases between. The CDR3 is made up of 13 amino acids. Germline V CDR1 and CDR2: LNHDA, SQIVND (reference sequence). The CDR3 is CASSMNWNTEAFF. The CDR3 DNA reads TGTGCCAGTAGTATGAACTGGAACACTGAAGCTTTCTTT.

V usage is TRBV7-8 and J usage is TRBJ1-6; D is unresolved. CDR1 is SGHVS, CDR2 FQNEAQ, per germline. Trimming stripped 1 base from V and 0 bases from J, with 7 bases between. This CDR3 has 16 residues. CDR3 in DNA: TGTGCCAGCAGCTTAGGTACTAGCTCCTATAATTCACCCCTCCACTTT. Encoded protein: CASSLGTSSYNSPLHF. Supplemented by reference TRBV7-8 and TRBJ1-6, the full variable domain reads GAGVSQSPRYKVAKRGQDVALRCDPISGHVSLFWYQQALGQGPEFLTYFQNEAQLDKSGLPSDRFFAERPEGSVSTLKIQRTQQEDSAVYLCASSLGTSSYNSPLHFGNGTRLTVT.

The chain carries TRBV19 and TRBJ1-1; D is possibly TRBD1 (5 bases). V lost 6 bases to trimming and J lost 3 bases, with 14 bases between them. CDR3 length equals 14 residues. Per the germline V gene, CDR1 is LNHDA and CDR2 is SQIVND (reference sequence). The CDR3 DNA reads TGTGCCAGTAGCCCAGGCAGGGCATACACTGAAGCTTTCTTT. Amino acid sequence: CASSPGRAYTEAFF.

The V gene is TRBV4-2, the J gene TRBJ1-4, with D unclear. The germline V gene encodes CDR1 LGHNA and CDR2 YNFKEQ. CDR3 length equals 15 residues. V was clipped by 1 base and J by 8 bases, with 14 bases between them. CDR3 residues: CASSQVWQAGEKLFF. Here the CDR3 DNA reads TGTGCCAGCAGCCAAGTGTGGCAGGCGGGAGAAAAACTGTTTTTT.

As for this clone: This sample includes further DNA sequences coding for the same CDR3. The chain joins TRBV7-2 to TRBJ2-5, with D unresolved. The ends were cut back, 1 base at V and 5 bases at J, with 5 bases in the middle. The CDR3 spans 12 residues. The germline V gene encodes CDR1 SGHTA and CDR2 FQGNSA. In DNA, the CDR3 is TGTGCCAGCAGCTTAGTTCGGGAGACCCAGTACTTC. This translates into CASSLVRETQYF.

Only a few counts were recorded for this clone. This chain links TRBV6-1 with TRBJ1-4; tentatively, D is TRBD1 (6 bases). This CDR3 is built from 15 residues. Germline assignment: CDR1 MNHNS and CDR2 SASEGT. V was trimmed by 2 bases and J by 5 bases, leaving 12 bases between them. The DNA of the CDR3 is TGTGCCAGCAGTGAAATAGGGGGAGTCAATGAAAAACTGTTTTTT. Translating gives CASSEIGGVNEKLFF.

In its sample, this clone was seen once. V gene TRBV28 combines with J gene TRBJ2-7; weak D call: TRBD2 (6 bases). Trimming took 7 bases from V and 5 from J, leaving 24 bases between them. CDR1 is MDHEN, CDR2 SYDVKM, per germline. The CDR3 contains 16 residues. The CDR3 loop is CASTSAGLFWRDEQYF. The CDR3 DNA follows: TGTGCCAGCACTAGCGCAGGGTTATTTTGGCGGGACGAGCAGTACTTC.